The T cell receptor beta chain described here comes from a study of CD8 T cells in Susac syndrome. Sequencing of TCR beta drew on CD8+ and CD4+ T cells from blood. V was clipped by 6 bases and J by 0 bases, with 14 bases between them. Germline CDR1 and CDR2: SGHRS and YFSETQ. The CDR3 is made up of 15 amino acids. With random hexamers, roughly 0.45 to 1 ug RNA was reverse transcribed. TCRdb reanalysed the immunoSEQ multiplex PCR reads using MiXCR and keeps one entry per CDR3 protein. The table lists about 210,000 distinct CDR3 sequences, 85% to 95% of them singletons, with roughly 0.096% in the top ten. Regarding the study as a whole: The study acknowledged a relatively small number of individuals in its TCR sequencing and HLA analysis.

A word on this clonotype: Antigen unknown.

This TCR derives from a human donor in good health. The chain links TRBV5-1 to TRBJ2-3; D tentatively reads TRBD1 or TRBD2 (5 bases each). Input material: CD4+ T cells from PBMCs. The CDR3 DNA follows: TGCGCCAGCATCGCGGACGGGGCTAGCACAGATACGCAGTATTTT. Its translation: CASIADGASTDTQYF.